The rows below give T cell receptor beta chains drawn from one sample of a study of T cells in Graves' hyperthyroidism and ophthalmopathy. One entry per CDR3 protein, called by TCRdb with MiXCR from the multiplex PCR reads. Among 250,000 to 350,000 distinct CDR3 sequences listed, about 20% were seen once. The sequenced sample was blood. The source of these receptors is a man aged 30 to 39 with Graves' ophthalmopathy. CDR3s include the opening cysteine and the closing phenylalanine or tryptophan. Each record gives: clone size, V gene, D gene, J gene, CDR3 protein, CDR3 DNA. D genes are given only for firm matches. Size is omitted from some rows. Given values are once, few, many or a class for expanded clones.

size: -; V: TRBV2; D: TRBD1; J: TRBJ2-2; CDR3: CASSEAGQGTGELFF; DNA: TGTGCCAGCAGTGAAGCGGGACAGGGGACCGGGGAGCTGTTTTTT
size: few; V: TRBV12-3/TRBV12-4; D: TRBD2; J: TRBJ2-1; CDR3: CASSLLTSGYNEQFF; DNA: TGTGCCAGCAGTTTGTTGACTAGCGGCTACAATGAGCAGTTCTTC
size: few; V: TRBV5-1; D: TRBD1; J: TRBJ2-7; CDR3: CASSLATPSGTGSSEQYF; DNA: TGCGCCAGCAGCTTGGCAACTCCCTCCGGGACAGGGTCCTCCGAGCAGTACTTC
size: -; V: TRBV27; D: -; J: TRBJ2-3; CDR3: CASSPQGGKGDTQYF; DNA: TGTGCCAGCAGCCCCCAAGGCGGGAAGGGAGATACGCAGTATTTT
size: few; V: TRBV28; D: -; J: TRBJ1-5; CDR3: CASVYLRNQPQHF; DNA: TGTGCCAGCGTGTATCTCCGCAATCAGCCCCAGCATTTT
size: many; V: TRBV12-3/TRBV12-4; D: -; J: TRBJ1-2; CDR3: CASSFGSNYGYTF; DNA: TGTGCCAGCAGTTTTGGGTCTAACTATGGCTACACCTTC
size: few; V: TRBV5-1; D: -; J: TRBJ2-4; CDR3: CASSTSPTAKNIQYF; DNA: TGCGCCAGCAGCACGAGCCCGACAGCCAAAAACATTCAGTACTTC
size: -; V: TRBV10-2; D: TRBD1; J: TRBJ2-5; CDR3: CASSDHGTGRETQYF; DNA: TGCGCCAGCAGTGACCACGGGACAGGGAGAGAGACCCAGTACTTC
size: few; V: TRBV20-1; D: -; J: TRBJ1-5; CDR3: CSARPPRDHQPQHF; DNA: TGCAGTGCTAGACCCCCACGGGATCATCAGCCCCAGCATTTT
size: many; V: TRBV3-1; D: TRBD1; J: TRBJ1-1; CDR3: CASTRTGPNTEAFF; DNA: TGTGCCAGCACCCGGACAGGGCCAAACACTGAAGCTTTCTTT
size: few; V: TRBV28; D: TRBD1; J: TRBJ2-7; CDR3: CASRVHRGVEEQYF; DNA: TGTGCCAGCAGAGTTCACAGGGGTGTCGAGGAGCAGTACTTC
size: few; V: TRBV27; D: TRBD1; J: TRBJ2-4; CDR3: CASSPDRGVKNIQYF; DNA: TGTGCCAGCAGTCCTGACAGGGGTGTCAAAAACATTCAGTACTTC
size: few; V: TRBV6-1; D: TRBD2; J: TRBJ2-4; CDR3: CASGNIAGAVNIQYF; DNA: TGTGCCAGCGGGAACATAGCGGGAGCGGTCAACATTCAGTACTTC
size: many; V: TRBV3-1; D: TRBD2; J: TRBJ2-2; CDR3: CASSQGGTGELFF; DNA: TGTGCCAGCAGCCAGGGGGGGACCGGGGAGCTGTTTTTT
size: -; V: TRBV7-2; D: -; J: TRBJ2-5; CDR3: CASSPLRMQETQYF; DNA: TGTGCCAGCAGCCCCCTAAGAATGCAAGAGACCCAGTACTTC
size: many; V: TRBV6-1; D: TRBD2; J: TRBJ2-1; CDR3: CASRTGLALSEQFF; DNA: TGTGCCAGCAGAACAGGACTAGCGTTGTCTGAGCAGTTCTTC
size: many; V: TRBV3-1; D: TRBD1; J: TRBJ2-7; CDR3: CASRRDRVYEQYF; DNA: TGTGCCAGCAGGAGGGACAGGGTCTACGAGCAGTACTTC
size: many; V: TRBV27; D: -; J: TRBJ2-7; CDR3: CASGTIRGPREQYF; DNA: TGTGCCAGTGGGACGATCCGGGGGCCGAGGGAGCAGTACTTC
size: few; V: TRBV29-1; D: TRBD2; J: TRBJ2-3; CDR3: CSVVRGTSGSIDTDTQYF; DNA: TGCAGCGTTGTTCGGGGGACTAGCGGGAGTATCGACACAGATACGCAGTATTTT
size: few; V: TRBV3-1; D: -; J: TRBJ1-3; CDR3: CASSYDRNTIYF; DNA: TGTGCCAGCAGTTACGACAGAAACACCATATATTTT
size: few; V: TRBV28; D: TRBD2; J: TRBJ2-5; CDR3: CASSNGGAGAETQYF; DNA: TGTGCCAGCAGCAACGGGGGGGCGGGAGCAGAGACCCAGTACTTC
size: many; V: TRBV2; D: -; J: TRBJ1-4; CDR3: CASSLPTNEKLFF; DNA: TGTGCCAGCAGTTTACCAACTAATGAAAAACTGTTTTTT